This T cell receptor (beta chain) was sequenced for a study of a mutant IDH1 vaccine in newly diagnosed glioma. Study-level information: Most patients had received both radiotherapy and temozolomide, the prior options being radiotherapy, temozolomide, or both.

Time point indicated: baseline, week 1 (first vaccination visit). Treatment of the sample: pre-vaccination baseline after standard-of-care therapy. Method: immunoSEQ multiplex PCR; TCRdb's copy keeps in-frame clones and lacks some. Here the sample spans some 61,000 clones, about 86% being singletons. V was clipped by 2 bases and J by 9 bases, with 11 bases between them. The germline gives CDR1 MGHDK, CDR2 SYGVNS. This CDR3 region has 13 residues. The sample was PBMCs, taken from a glioma patient treated with radiotherapy, temozolomide or both. The TCR was taken from a man aged 25 to 40 with glioma. The gene calls are TRBV25-1 and TRBJ2-1; D perhaps matches TRBD1 (6 bases). The CDR3 protein is CASSEEQGGEQFF. In DNA, the CDR3 is TGTGCCAGCAGTGAAGAACAGGGCGGTGAGCAGTTCTTC. Looking up the rest from reference TRBV25-1 and TRBJ2-1 gives the full variable domain: EADIYQTPRYLVIGTGKKITLECSQTMGHDKMYWYQQDPGMELHLIHYSYGVNSTEKGDLSSESTVSRIRTEHFPLTLESARPSHTSQYLCASSEEQGGEQFFGPGTRLTVL.